The 30 T cell receptor beta chains reported below all come from one sample, sequenced in a study of metastatic and nonmetastatic thyroid tumors. TCRdb re-analyzed the PCR reads using MiXCR. Of around 19,000 clones listed, about a third are singletons. Among the patients, none had received any treatment before thyroid surgery. Material for sequencing was tumor tissue. The receptors were gathered from a male donor with papillary thyroid cancer or a benign thyroid nodule (not recorded which). Some clones in this sample may be carry-over from other donors' samples.

This clone was observed many times. This sequence joins TRBV13 and TRBJ2-1; D call uncertain. CDR3 length: 13 residues. Germline CDR1 PRHDT, CDR2 FYEKMQ (reference sequence). V was clipped by 4 bases and J by 10 bases, with 14 bases between them. As DNA, the CDR3 is TGTGCCAGCAGCTCCCTCGCGCGAAAGGAGCAGTTCTTC. It translates to CASSSLARKEQFF.

The gene calls are TRBV12-3 or TRBV12-4 and TRBJ2-7; D is unclear. This CDR3 spans 12 amino acids. V was clipped by 10 bases and J by 6 bases, with 16 bases between them. For the CDR3, the DNA is TGTGCCATCAGCACACGGGCTGCCGAGCAGTACTTC. Amino acid sequence: CAISTRAAEQYF.

This clone is medium-sized by share. The chain uses TRBV20-1 and TRBJ1-2; 7 bases agree with TRBD1. Trimming cost V 6 bases and J 3 bases; bases outside gene matches: 7. Germline V lookup: CDR1 DFQATT, CDR2 SNEGSKA (reference sequence). This CDR3 has 13 residues. For the CDR3, the DNA is TGCAGTGCCTCAACAGGGGTGGACTATGGCTACACCTTC. It yields the protein CSASTGVDYGYTF.

As concerns this clone: This CDR3 fails to terminate in the conserved phenylalanine or tryptophan, so it likely reflects a read error. The genes are TRBV6-1 and TRBJ2-2, with TRBD2 as a possible D gene (6 bases). CDR3 length equals 13 residues. Germline V gene sequence: CDR1 MNHNS, CDR2 SASEGT. The V end was cut by 7 bases, the J end by 9 bases, with 15 bases between. CDR3 region: CASMDREPWELFL. The CDR3 DNA reads TGTGCCAGCATGGACCGGGAGCCCTGGGAGCTGTTTTTA.

With respect to this clone: This likely comes from a read error, as the CDR3 has no conserved phenylalanine or tryptophan at its end. The chain recombines TRBV7-8 with TRBJ1-1; 10 positions match TRBD1. Germline-derived CDR1 and CDR2 are SGHVS and FQNEAQ. V trimming: 0 bases; J trimming: 5 bases; junction bases outside the gene matches: 12. The CDR3 has 18 amino acids. The CDR3 region is CASSLAWGTGARITEAFS. CDR3 nucleotide sequence: TGTGCCAGCAGCTTAGCTTGGGGGACAGGGGCGAGGATAACTGAAGCTTTCTCT.

This clone occurred once. The chain carries TRBV11-3 and TRBJ2-3; TRBD2 might be the D (6 bases). There are 14 residues in the CDR3. V lost 5 bases and J 5 bases, leaving 14 bases between the germline ends. From germline, CDR1 is SGHNT and CDR2 YENEEA. CDR3 amino acids: CASSPRDSLDTQYF. CDR3 DNA: TGTGCCAGCAGCCCGAGGGACTCCCTAGATACGCAGTATTTT.

This clone was recorded many times. V usage is TRBV11-1 and J usage is TRBJ1-4, with TRBD1 as a possible D gene (5 bases). Germline V CDR1 and CDR2: SGHAT, FQDESV (reference sequence). This CDR3 region has 11 residues. The V end lost 5 bases, the J end lost 7 bases, and 5 bases lay between the germline ends. The chain's CDR3 is CASSQGEKLFF. The CDR3, as DNA: TGTGCCAGCAGCCAGGGTGAAAAACTGTTTTTT.

This clone was recorded once. This chain uses TRBV5-8 with TRBJ2-5, with D possibly TRBD2 on 5 matching bases. V was trimmed by 3 bases and J by 9 bases, leaving 15 bases between them. Germline lookup yields CDR1 SGHTS and CDR2 YDEGEE. The CDR3 covers 13 residues. CDR3 coding DNA: TGTGCCAGCAGCTCGGGGAGACGCCGGCCCCAGTACTTC. This sequence encodes CASSSGRRRPQYF.

Regarding this clone: Given a much more abundant clone one base away, this may be a read error. The V gene is TRBV6-1, the J gene TRBJ1-5, with D possibly TRBD1 on 6 matching bases. V was trimmed by 6 bases and J by 1 base, leaving 7 bases between them. The CDR3 has 13 amino acids. Germline V lookup: CDR1 MNHNS, CDR2 SASEGT. The CDR3, as DNA: TGTGCCAGCAGACAGGGAAGCAATCAGCCCCAGCATTTT. Translating it yields CASRQGSNQPQHF.

V is TRBV12-3 or TRBV12-4 and J is TRBJ1-1; 12 bases are shared with TRBD1. After removal of 5 bases from V and 5 bases from J, the junction contained 9 bases not matched to a gene. The CDR3 contains 16 residues. The CDR3 region is CASSDRDRGLRTEAFF. The CDR3 region has the DNA TGTGCCAGCAGTGACCGGGACAGGGGGCTCAGAACTGAAGCTTTCTTT.

Concerning this clone itself: Since the CDR3 does not end with the conserved phenylalanine or tryptophan, this likely comes from a read error. No DNA is shown, since the ends of the CDR3 on it are uncertain; the CDR3 is the one TCRdb lists. V is TRBV11-1 and J is TRBJ2-3; TRBD2 is the table's D call, not checked against the DNA. Germline lookup yields CDR1 SGHAT and CDR2 FQDESV (reference sequence). The CDR3 numbers 15 amino acids, ends counted. The CDR3 reads CASRLAGRDTDTLYY.

The chain uses TRBV7-9 and TRBJ1-4; tentatively, D is TRBD1 (5 bases). Germline CDR1 reads SEHNR; CDR2 reads FQNEAQ (reference sequence). Trimming pared 5 bases from V and 8 bases from J, leaving 15 bases between. This CDR3 has 14 amino acids. This chain's CDR3 is CASSRGVWTEKLFF. For the CDR3, the DNA is TGTGCCAGCAGCCGAGGTGTGTGGACAGAAAAACTGTTTTTT.

The chain recombines TRBV12-3 or TRBV12-4 with TRBJ1-1; D not resolved. Trimming stripped 5 bases from V and 5 bases from J, with 15 bases between. The CDR3 is 14 residues long. The chain's CDR3 is CASSPRRAVTEAFF. DNA for the CDR3: TGTGCCAGCAGTCCCCGTAGGGCGGTGACTGAAGCTTTCTTT.

This clone was seen ten or more times. One end of the junction fails to match germline, which may point to a read error. The chain employs TRBV10-2 and TRBJ2-3, with a tentative D call TRBD1 (6 bases). From germline, CDR1 is WSHSY and CDR2 SAAADI. CDR3 size: 12 residues. The CDR3 DNA reads as TGCGCCAGCAGTGACGGGGCAGGGGTGTTTTCTTTT. This translates into CASSDGAGVFSF.

The gene calls are TRBV2 and TRBJ2-7; TRBD2 matches 9 bases. After removal of 6 bases from V and 3 bases from J, the junction contained 15 bases not matched to a gene. Germline V lookup: CDR1 SNHLY, CDR2 FYNNEI. This CDR3 is 17 amino acids long. The CDR3 DNA reads TGTGCCAGCAGCGAAAGACGAGGGGGACTAGCAGACTACGAGCAGTACTTC. Translated, it gives CASSERRGGLADYEQYF.

The chain recombines TRBV3-1 with TRBJ1-1; D is unresolved. CDR1 is LGHDT and CDR2 is YNNKEL in the germline V gene (reference sequence). CDR3 size: 12 residues. V was trimmed by 4 bases and J by 2 bases, leaving 5 bases between them. Written as DNA, the CDR3 is TGTGCCAGCAGCCCAGGAAACACTGAAGCTTTCTTT. It encodes CASSPGNTEAFF.

The chain has TRBV4-1 and TRBJ1-2; D is undetermined. Germline V lookup: CDR1 MGHRA, CDR2 YSYEKL. This CDR3 region has 16 residues. Trimming shortened V by 0 bases and J by 8 bases, and 19 bases separated the two germline ends. CDR3 in DNA: TGCGCCAGCAGCCAAGATGGGTGGGCCAGTCCTCGGGGCTACACCTTC. Translated: CASSQDGWASPRGYTF.

This clone was seen only a few times. This rearrangement joins TRBV6-1 to TRBJ1-6, with TRBD1 matching 9 bases. The CDR3 length is 15 residues. After removal of 4 bases from V and 5 bases from J, the junction contained 3 bases not matched to a gene. CDR1 is MNHNS, CDR2 SASEGT, per germline. As DNA, the CDR3 is TGTGCCAGCAGTGCGGGACAGGGAAATAATTCACCCCTCCACTTT. Translating it yields CASSAGQGNNSPLHF.

The rearrangement joins TRBV2 to TRBJ2-3; weak D call: TRBD1 (6 bases). Trimming cost V 3 bases and J 0 bases, with 7 bases left between them. The CDR3 spans 14 residues. CDR1 SNHLY and CDR2 FYNNEI come from the germline V gene. The CDR3 spells CASSDRGSTDTQYF. CDR3 in DNA: TGTGCCAGCAGTGACAGGGGAAGCACAGATACGCAGTATTTT.

V gene TRBV11-3 combines with J gene TRBJ2-1; no clear D. Germline CDR1 and CDR2: SGHNT and YENEEA. The V gene lost 8 bases and the J gene lost 5 bases, with 7 bases spanning the gap. The CDR3 length is 11 residues. The CDR3 reads CASVLHNEQFF. CDR3 nucleotide sequence: TGTGCCAGCGTGTTACACAATGAGCAGTTCTTC.

The gene calls are TRBV7-2 and TRBJ2-2, with unresolved D. CDR1 SGHTA and CDR2 FQGNSA come from the germline V gene. The CDR3 totals 14 residues. V lost 5 bases, J lost 4 bases, and 11 bases lay in between. CDR3 sequence (DNA): TGTGCCAGCAGCGCGATAAGTCGCACCGGGGAGCTGTTTTTT. Translated, it gives CASSAISRTGELFF.

CDR3 amino acids: CASSLVAGAVEYEQYF. The CDR3 DNA reads TGCGCCAGCAGCTTGGTGGCGGGAGCAGTAGAATACGAGCAGTACTTC. V gene TRBV5-1 combines with J gene TRBJ2-7, with 7 bases aligning to TRBD2. Germline V CDR1 and CDR2: SGHRS, YFSETQ. The CDR3 has 16 amino acids. V lost 0 bases, J lost 4 bases, and 10 bases stayed unmatched.

This clone was recorded at least ten times. The chain is built from TRBV11-3 and TRBJ2-2, with no clear D. The CDR3 sequence is 17 residues long. Trimming stripped 4 bases from V and 4 bases from J, with 19 bases between. Germline CDR1 and CDR2: SGHNT and YENEEA. The CDR3 DNA follows: TGTGCCAGCAGCTCCGAGCCCCTAGGGCCTCTCACCGGGGAGCTGTTTTTT. Its translation is CASSSEPLGPLTGELFF.

This clone was seen a handful of times. This chain links TRBV6-1 with TRBJ2-7; 9 bases line up with TRBD1. CDR1 MNHNS and CDR2 SASEGT come from the germline V gene. The CDR3 spans 15 residues. Germline trimming cut 4 bases from V and 3 bases from J; bases unmatched to any gene: 7. The CDR3 loop reads CASSGTGTGYYEQYF. The CDR3 region has the DNA TGTGCCAGCAGTGGTACCGGGACAGGGTACTACGAGCAGTACTTC.

This clone was counted at least ten times. Because the CDR3 is missing its conserved closing phenylalanine or tryptophan, this is likely a read error. V gene TRBV5-1 combines with J gene TRBJ1-2; possible D gene TRBD1, 6 bases. This CDR3 spans 15 amino acids. The germline V gene encodes CDR1 SGHRS and CDR2 YFSETQ. The V end lost 4 bases, the J end lost 1 base, and 14 bases lay between the germline ends. Written as DNA, the CDR3 is TGCGCCAGCAGCGACATGTCAGGGGATAACTATGGCTACACCCTC. Its translation: CASSDMSGDNYGYTL.

This clone has only a few counts. The genes are TRBV5-1 and TRBJ2-1; weak D call: TRBD1 (6 bases). V dropped 0 bases and J dropped 4 bases, with 11 bases sitting between them. The CDR3 totals 15 residues. Germline V lookup: CDR1 SGHRS, CDR2 YFSETQ. CDR3 protein: CASSLEGGSYNEQFF. CDR3 nucleotides: TGCGCCAGCAGCTTGGAAGGGGGATCATACAATGAGCAGTTCTTC. Supplemented by reference TRBV5-1 and TRBJ2-1, the full variable domain reads KAGVTQTPRYLIKTRGQQVTLSCSPISGHRSVSWYQQTPGQGLQFLFEYFSETQRNKGNFPGRFSGRQFSNSRSEMNVSTLELGDSALYLCASSLEGGSYNEQFFGPGTRLTVL.

About this clone: One end of the junction is discordant with germline, which a read error may explain. This chain links TRBV7-6 with TRBJ2-7; 7 bases are shared with TRBD1. This CDR3 is 16 amino acids long. Looked up from germline, CDR1 is SGHVS and CDR2 is FNYEAQ. The CDR3 sequence: CASSLGGQESSDEHDF. In nucleotides, the CDR3 is TGTGCCAGCAGCTTAGGTGGACAGGAATCCTCCGACGAGCACGACTTC.

A word on this clone: A read error is likely, as this CDR3 ends without the conserved phenylalanine or tryptophan. The V and J genes are TRBV7-9 and TRBJ2-7; D is ambiguous. The length of the CDR3 is 14 residues. CDR1 is SEHNR, CDR2 FQNEAQ, per germline (reference sequence). V was pared by 4 bases and J by 3 bases, with 13 bases between. CDR3: CASSSGEQNYEQYY. The CDR3 nucleotides are TGTGCCAGCAGCTCCGGTGAGCAGAACTACGAGCAGTACTAC.

This clone has a handful of counts. The J gene is TRBJ1-2, the V gene TRBV19; the D is unclear. V was trimmed by 7 bases and J by 4 bases, leaving 13 bases between them. This CDR3 spans 13 amino acids. CDR1 is LNHDA, CDR2 SQIVND, per germline (reference sequence). CDR3 sequence (DNA): TGTGCCAGTATTCGGGGTTTGTCCTATGGCTACACCTTC. Translation gives CASIRGLSYGYTF.

This clone was seen ten or more times. The chain combines TRBV2 with TRBJ2-2; TRBD2 is a possible D gene (6 bases). CDR3 size: 13 residues. V lost 8 bases and J lost 2, with 9 bases in between. From germline, CDR1 is SNHLY and CDR2 FYNNEI. CDR3 protein: CASRGTNTGELFF. The CDR3 DNA reads as TGTGCCAGCCGGGGGACTAACACCGGGGAGCTGTTTTTT.